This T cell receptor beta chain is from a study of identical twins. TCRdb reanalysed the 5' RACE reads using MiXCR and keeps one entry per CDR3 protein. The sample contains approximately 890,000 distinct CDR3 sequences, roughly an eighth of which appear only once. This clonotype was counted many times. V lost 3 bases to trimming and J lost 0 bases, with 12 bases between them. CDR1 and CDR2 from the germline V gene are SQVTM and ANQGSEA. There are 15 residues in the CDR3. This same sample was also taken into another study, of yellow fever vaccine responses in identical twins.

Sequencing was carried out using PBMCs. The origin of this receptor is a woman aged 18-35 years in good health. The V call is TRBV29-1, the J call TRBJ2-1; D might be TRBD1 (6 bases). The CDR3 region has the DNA TGCAGCGTTGATTGGGGGCAGAGCTCCTACAATGAGCAGTTCTTC. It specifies CSVDWGQSSYNEQFF.